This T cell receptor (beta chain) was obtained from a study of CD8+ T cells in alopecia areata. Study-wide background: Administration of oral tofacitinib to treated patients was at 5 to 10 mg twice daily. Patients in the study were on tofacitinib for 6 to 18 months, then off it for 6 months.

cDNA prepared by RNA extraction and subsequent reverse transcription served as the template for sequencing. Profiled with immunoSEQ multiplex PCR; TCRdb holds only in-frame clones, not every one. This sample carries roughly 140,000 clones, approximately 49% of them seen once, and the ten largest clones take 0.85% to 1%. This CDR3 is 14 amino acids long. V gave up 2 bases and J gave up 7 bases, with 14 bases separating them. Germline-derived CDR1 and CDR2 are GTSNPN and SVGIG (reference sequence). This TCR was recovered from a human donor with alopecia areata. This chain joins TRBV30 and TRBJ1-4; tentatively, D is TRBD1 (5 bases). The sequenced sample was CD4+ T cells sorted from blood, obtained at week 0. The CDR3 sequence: CAWSPRAVGEKLFF. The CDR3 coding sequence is TGTGCCTGGAGTCCCAGGGCTGTGGGTGAAAAACTGTTTTTT.